The TCR beta chain described here comes from a study of regulatory T cells in long-lasting Graves disease. As for the study in general: Less than 3 months of antithyroid drugs had been taken by newly diagnosed Graves' patients.

Library construction for TCR beta used iRepertoire HTBI primers and Arm-PCR of CDR3 regions. TCRdb re-called the multiplex PCR reads through MiXCR, storing one row per CDR3 protein. The sample contains 350,000 to 500,000 distinct CDR3 sequences, about 17% of which appear only once. CDR1 is MDHEN and CDR2 is SYDVKM in the germline V gene. J gave up 3 bases and V 3 bases, and 5 bases lay outside the gene matches. CDR3 length: 14 residues. The sample's time point: newly diagnosed GD, antithyroid drugs for less than 3 months. There was RNA extracted from PBMCs, and the TCR library was made from it. This clonotype was recorded at least ten times. The data also belong to a second study, concerning T cells in Graves' hyperthyroidism and ophthalmopathy. That source adds: Newly diagnosed hyperthyroidism patients aged 18 to 65 years had disease lasting under 2 months. The HTBI primer set drove a first-round RT-PCR of the TCR CDR3. Ophthalmopathy was distinguished from stable hyperthyroidism by 13 V-J signatures.

This material consisted of peripheral blood mononuclear cells (PBMCs), taken at new diagnosis, from a patient treated with antithyroid drugs. This TCR was sampled from a woman aged 25-40 years with Graves disease. The chain combines TRBV28 with TRBJ2-7; 7 bases agree with TRBD2. CDR3 DNA: TGTGCCAGCAGTTTCCCAGGGAGGGGCTACGAGCAGTACTTC. This gives the protein CASSFPGRGYEQYF.